One and the same sample provided the 18 T cell receptor beta chains below, sequenced in a study of shared clonotypes between healthy human individuals. Sequencing was performed with immunoSEQ multiplex PCR; in TCRdb, only in-frame clones are kept and a portion is missing. The sample shows about 980,000 clones, over 60% of them seen only once. The sequencing sample was made of memory CD4+ T cells sorted from blood. Subset given: CD45RA-negative fraction. The receptors here all came from a man aged 18 to 29 in good health.

Only a few counts were recorded for this clone. This chain links TRBV6-5 with TRBJ1-1, with D possibly matching TRBD1 (6 bases). CDR3 length equals 11 residues. The germline V gene encodes CDR1 MNHEY and CDR2 SVGAGI. Deletions cut 6 bases from V and 11 bases from J, with 13 bases between. CDR3 nucleotide sequence: TGTGCCAGCAGACAGGGTCGAGGGGCTTTCTTT. This codes for CASRQGRGAFF.

The chain has TRBV9 and TRBJ2-5; TRBD2 matches 8 bases. CDR1 and CDR2 (germline): SGDLS, YYNGEE. The CDR3 consists of 15 residues. V shed 3 bases and J 7 bases; nucleotides not matched to a gene: 11. The DNA of the CDR3 is TGTGCCAGCAGCGAGGGAGAGGGACTAGTCGGGACCCAGTACTTC. This sequence encodes CASSEGEGLVGTQYF.

The J gene is TRBJ2-3, the V gene TRBV5-6; D is unclear. Trimming took 2 bases from V and 3 from J, leaving 13 bases between them. CDR1 and CDR2 (germline): SGHDT, YYEEEE. This CDR3 region has 15 residues. The CDR3 loop reads CASSLTLVGTDTQYF. Here the CDR3 DNA reads TGTGCCAGCAGCTTAACATTAGTCGGGACAGATACGCAGTATTTT.

The gene calls are TRBV5-4 and TRBJ2-6, with D maybe TRBD1 (6 bases). V shed 6 bases and J shed 1 base, with 11 bases lying between them. The CDR3 loop spans 15 amino acids. Germline V CDR1 and CDR2: SGHNT, YYREEE (reference sequence). The CDR3 protein is CASTIGGSGANVLTF. Here the CDR3 DNA reads TGTGCCAGCACCATAGGGGGATCTGGGGCCAACGTCCTGACTTTC.

The chain carries TRBV18 and TRBJ1-1; D ambiguous. V lost 3 bases to trimming and J lost 12 bases, with 17 bases between them. CDR3 length equals 13 residues. The germline CDR1 and CDR2 sequences are KGHSH and LQKENI. The CDR3: CASSPPHRTESFF. CDR3 sequence (DNA): TGTGCCAGCTCACCCCCCCATAGAACGGAGTCTTTCTTT. Filled out from reference TRBV18 and TRBJ1-1, the complete variable domain reads NAGVMQNPRHLVRRRGQEARLRCSPMKGHSHVYWYRQLPEEGLKFMVYLQKENIIDESGMPKERFSAEFPKEGPSILRIQQVVRGDSAAYFCASSPPHRTESFFGQGTRLTVV.

The gene calls are TRBV6-5 and TRBJ2-1, with 10 positions matching TRBD2. The CDR3 has 13 residues. The germline V gene has CDR1 MNHEY and CDR2 SVGAGI. Trimming at V came to 7 bases and at J to 7 bases, leaving 4 bases not matched to a gene. The CDR3 bases are TGTGCCAGCAACAAAGCGGGGGGGAATGAGCAGTTCTTC. Its translation: CASNKAGGNEQFF.

This clone was seen only a few times. This CDR3 is also generated by other DNA sequences in the sample. The chain joins TRBV9 to TRBJ2-3, with D maybe TRBD1 (6 bases). Germline CDR1 SGDLS, CDR2 YYNGEE. The CDR3 runs 16 residues. With 0 bases removed from V and 1 base from J, the gap between germline ends came to 12 bases. DNA of the CDR3: TGTGCCAGCAGCGTAGGGGTAGGGGGAGGCACAGATACGCAGTATTTT. Translating gives CASSVGVGGGTDTQYF.

The chain carries TRBV19 and TRBJ2-2; TRBD1 is a possible D gene (6 bases). CDR1 and CDR2 (germline): LNHDA, SQIVND (reference sequence). This CDR3 is 14 amino acids long. Trimming stripped 8 bases from V and 1 base from J, with 11 bases between. In nucleotides, the CDR3 is TGTGCCAGTTCACAGGGCCTGAACACCGGGGAGCTGTTTTTT. Translating it yields CASSQGLNTGELFF.

V usage is TRBV7-9 and J usage is TRBJ2-7; D is uncertain. Germline V gene lookup returns CDR1 SEHNR and CDR2 FQNEAQ (reference sequence). V lost 5 bases, J lost 2 bases, and 10 bases lay in between. CDR3 length: 13 amino acids. Here the CDR3 DNA reads TGTGCCAGCAGCATTATAGGGCCCTACGAGCAGTACTTC. Protein product: CASSIIGPYEQYF.

This clone was seen a few times. This chain links TRBV18 with TRBJ1-1, with a weak D call TRBD1 (5 bases). V lost 1 base and J lost 3, with 12 bases in between. The CDR3 consists of 15 residues. Per germline, CDR1 KGHSH and CDR2 LQKENI. CDR3: CASSPRGLEDTEAFF. Written as DNA, the CDR3 is TGTGCCAGCTCACCACGGGGCCTGGAGGACACTGAAGCTTTCTTT.

The V and J genes are TRBV9 and TRBJ2-1, with 7 nucleotides matching TRBD2. There are 13 residues in the CDR3. The V gene's germline CDR1 is SGDLS and CDR2 YYNGEE. After removal of 4 bases from V and 5 bases from J, the junction contained 3 bases not matched to a gene. CDR3 coding DNA: TGTGCCAGCAGCCGGGACTATAACAATGAGCAGTTCTTC. Translating it yields CASSRDYNNEQFF. The variable domain in full, completed from reference TRBV9 and TRBJ2-1, reads DSGVTQTPKHLITATGQRVTLRCSPRSGDLSVYWYQQSLDQGLQFLIQYYNGEERAKGNILERFSAQQFPDLHSELNLSSLELGDSALYFCASSRDYNNEQFFGPGTRLTVL.

This clone occurred a few times. The chain is built from TRBV5-1 and TRBJ2-2; D possibly corresponds to TRBD2 (5 bases). V gave up 4 bases and J gave up 2 bases, with 15 bases separating them. Germline V gene lookup returns CDR1 SGHRS and CDR2 YFSETQ. CDR3 size: 16 residues. DNA for the CDR3: TGCGCCAGCAGCCCGGGATGGGCGGGTAACACCGGGGAGCTGTTTTTT. Its translation: CASSPGWAGNTGELFF.

This clone was seen at least ten times. The genes are TRBV6-1 and TRBJ2-7; D unresolved. Trimming stripped 6 bases from V and 0 bases from J, with 12 bases between. The CDR3 contains 14 residues. CDR1 is MNHNS and CDR2 is SASEGT in the germline V gene. This CDR3 reads CASRVQLGSYEQYF. The CDR3, as DNA: TGTGCCAGCAGAGTCCAATTGGGCTCCTACGAGCAGTACTTC.

The rearrangement uses TRBV7-2 and TRBJ1-1; maybe TRBD1 (5 bases). Trimming shortened V by 2 bases and J by 0 bases, and 16 bases separated the two germline ends. The CDR3 is made up of 17 amino acids. Germline CDR1 is SGHTA and CDR2 is FQGNSA. The CDR3 region is CASSLFAGQGLNTEAFF. CDR3 DNA: TGTGCCAGCAGCTTATTCGCTGGGCAGGGACTGAACACTGAAGCTTTCTTT. Complete variable domain (other parts from reference TRBV7-2 and TRBJ1-1): GAGVSQSPSNKVTEKGKDVELRCDPISGHTALYWYRQSLGQGLEFLIYFQGNSAPDKSGLPSDRFSAERTGGSVSTLTIQRTQQEDSAVYLCASSLFAGQGLNTEAFFGQGTRLTVV.

V gene TRBV5-4 combines with J gene TRBJ2-2; 11 bases align to TRBD2. Germline CDR1 reads SGHNT; CDR2 reads YYREEE (reference sequence). This CDR3 is built from 16 residues. Germline trimming cut 4 bases from V and 1 base from J; bases unmatched to any gene: 3. The CDR3 region is CASSGTSGGNTGELFF. The DNA for the CDR3 is TGTGCCAGCAGCGGTACTAGCGGGGGGAACACCGGGGAGCTGTTTTTT.

This chain connects TRBV5-1 to TRBJ1-6; D possibly corresponds to TRBD1 (6 bases). The germline V gene has CDR1 SGHRS and CDR2 YFSETQ. The CDR3 spans 17 residues. V lost 6 bases and J 7 bases, leaving 23 bases between the germline ends. The CDR3 loop is CASTNAGRGLPNSPLHF. The CDR3 DNA sequence: TGCGCCAGCACCAACGCAGGCCGGGGGCTCCCCAATTCACCCCTCCACTTT.

J is TRBJ1-6 and V is TRBV5-1; 7 bases line up with TRBD1. Losses at the gene ends were 0 bases for V and 5 bases for J; bases not matched to a gene: 5. This CDR3 has 16 residues. The germline V gene encodes CDR1 SGHRS and CDR2 YFSETQ. DNA of the CDR3: TGCGCCAGCAGCTTGGGCCGGGACAGCAATAATTCACCCCTCCACTTT. It is translated as CASSLGRDSNNSPLHF. Full variable domain (remainder filled in from reference TRBV5-1 and TRBJ1-6): KAGVTQTPRYLIKTRGQQVTLSCSPISGHRSVSWYQQTPGQGLQFLFEYFSETQRNKGNFPGRFSGRQFSNSRSEMNVSTLELGDSALYLCASSLGRDSNNSPLHFGNGTRLTVT.

This clone has a handful of counts. The chain employs TRBV19 and TRBJ1-6, with D perhaps TRBD1 (6 bases). Germline V gene data show CDR1 as LNHDA and CDR2 as SQIVND (reference sequence). Deletions cut 4 bases from V and 9 bases from J, with 19 bases between. The CDR3 contains 16 residues. CDR3 DNA sequence: TGTGCCAGTAGTAGCCGGGACACAGGGAGGAGTTCACCCCTCCACTTT. Translating gives CASSSRDTGRSSPLHF.